This T cell receptor beta chain was identified during a study of OX40 agonist ivuxolimab in advanced cancers. Some background on the complete study: Ivuxolimab, which targeted the costimulatory receptor OX40 (CD134), was an agonistic, fully human IgG2 monoclonal antibody. Of the roughly 52 dose-escalation patients, hepatocellular carcinoma was present in approximately 20, melanoma in around 15, renal cell carcinoma in 9 and head and neck cancer in 9. Three dose-escalation patients achieved partial responses, one with hepatocellular carcinoma and two with cutaneous melanoma. The monotherapy dose-escalation portion (N = 52 patients) of the phase I ivuxolimab trial is reported in the paper. The purpose of peripheral TCRbeta sequencing was to test whether ivuxolimab changed TCR sequence diversity and led to clonal T-cell expansion. Intravenous ivuxolimab was administered to patients every 2 weeks at six dose levels: 0.01, 0.1, 0.3, 1.5, 3 and 10 mg/kg. Patients were allowed to have had prior anti-PD-1, anti-PD-L1 or anti-CTLA-4 therapy, and approximately 40% of the dose-escalation patients had previously received checkpoint inhibitors. In the dose-escalation cohort, approximately 83% of patients were male, and the mean age was approximately 60 years with a range of about 23 to 79.

Concerning this clone itself: Its recognized antigen is unknown. No base quality values were provided; no much bigger clone lies one nucleotide off.

What the authors observed across the whole study: Antigen specificity was not determined for the clonally expanded peripheral T cells. In the 0.1-3.0 mg/kg groups, partial responders were among the patients with the lowest normalized peripheral clonal expansion, particularly in CD8+ T cells. Low levels of normalized T-cell clonal expansion were also seen in some nonresponding patients. Clonal expansion of both CD4+ and CD8+ blood T cells was observed from baseline to week 6 at doses 0.1 to 3.0 mg/kg. After ivuxolimab, more expanded clones were found on average in CD8+ T cells than in CD4+ T cells.

Sequences SGHNT (CDR1) and YENEEA (CDR2) are obtained from the germline V gene. V was cut back by 5 bases and J by 0 bases, leaving a gap of 7 bases between them. The CDR3 has 13 amino acids, counting the end cysteine and phenylalanine. CDR3 DNA only is kept here, 39 bases in frame from base 1. Genomic DNA was isolated from the sorted cells so that the TCRbeta CDR3 region could be sequenced. The immunoSEQ Assay was used to sequence the TCRbeta CDR3 regions. TCRdb stores this immuneACCESS table with in-frame sequences only. Part of the clones is absent; in the studies checked, under half of the shortfall reflects unresolved V genes, and no reason is known for the rest. The sample table records tens of thousands of clones; approximately 78% of these occur just once. The ten largest account for 1.9% of the sample. The trial excluded patients who had a history of autoimmune disease or who were on systemic immunosuppression. Peripheral blood for TCR sequencing was drawn from every dose cohort at baseline, at cycle 4 day 1 and at cycle 7 day 1. Samples came from an open-label, multicenter, first-in-human phase I dose-escalation trial of ivuxolimab. Adults with locally advanced or metastatic head and neck squamous cell, hepatocellular, melanoma or renal cell carcinoma were enrolled in the trial. Before TCR sequencing, CD4+ and CD8+ T cells were separately sorted from peripheral blood.

Sequenced here: CD4+ or CD8+ T cells sorted from blood, sampled in a trial of the OX40 agonist ivuxolimab. The chain employs TRBV11-3 and TRBJ1-1; the D gene is not confidently resolved. The receptor's source is an adult with an advanced solid tumor such as melanoma, head and neck, liver or kidney cancer. The CDR3 sequence is CASSPYMNTEAFF. The nucleotides are TGTGCCAGCAGCCCTTACATGAACACTGAAGCTTTCTTT. Outside the CDR3, residues come from the reference TRBV11-3 and TRBJ1-1 proteins, so the full variable domain is: EAGVVQSPRYKIIEKKQPVAFWCNPISGHNTLYWYLQNLGQGPELLIRYENEEAVDDSQLPKDRFSAERLKGVDSTLKIQPAELGDSAVYLCASSPYMNTEAFFGQGTRLTVV.